One and the same sample provided the 22 T cell receptor beta chains below, sequenced in a study of blood T cell repertoires in COVID-19. Some clones are missing from TCRdb's copy, which holds only in-frame ones; the method was immunoSEQ multiplex PCR. The sample has 150,000 to 200,000 clones; approximately 87% are singletons. The specimen was peripheral blood. These receptors all come from a young woman who had recovered from COVID-19.

The CDR3 sequence is CSVGAGIGEAFF. The CDR3 nucleotides read TGCAGCGTTGGGGCCGGGATAGGTGAAGCTTTCTTT. This rearrangement joins TRBV29-1 to TRBJ1-1; no clear D. The CDR3 is 12 amino acids. The V gene's germline CDR1 is SQVTM and CDR2 ANQGSEA. V shed 4 bases and J shed 7 bases, with 13 bases lying between them.

This clone was found once. The chain has TRBV6-5 and TRBJ2-3; the D is unclear. CDR1 is MNHEY and CDR2 is SVGAGI in the germline V gene. V shed 2 bases and J shed 6 bases, with 6 bases lying between them. The CDR3 loop spans 12 amino acids. CDR3 region: CASSYPRDTQYF. The CDR3, as DNA: TGTGCCAGCAGTTACCCTCGGGATACGCAGTATTTT.

The rearrangement links TRBV24-1 to TRBJ2-3, with TRBD2 matching over 10 bases. The CDR3 loop spans 16 amino acids. Trimming removed 2 bases from V and 3 bases from J; junction bases left unmatched: 4. CDR1 and CDR2 (germline): KGHDR, SFDVKD. The chain's CDR3 is CATSDWTSGTTDTQYF. As DNA, the CDR3 is TGTGCCACCAGTGATTGGACTAGCGGAACTACAGATACGCAGTATTTT.

This chain joins TRBV7-8 and TRBJ2-4, with 12 bases lining up with TRBD2. The CDR3 is made up of 16 amino acids. Trimming took 3 bases from V and 6 from J; bases not matched to a gene: 6. Germline V gene lookup returns CDR1 SGHVS and CDR2 FQNEAQ. The CDR3 DNA follows: TGTGCCAGCAGCTTCCCTAGCGGGGGGGCCGGAAACATTCAGTACTTC. It encodes CASSFPSGGAGNIQYF. Drawing the rest from reference TRBV7-8 and TRBJ2-4, the complete variable domain is GAGVSQSPRYKVAKRGQDVALRCDPISGHVSLFWYQQALGQGPEFLTYFQNEAQLDKSGLPSDRFFAERPEGSVSTLKIQRTQQEDSAVYLCASSFPSGGAGNIQYFGAGTRLSVL.

V is TRBV4-3 and J is TRBJ2-6; D uncertain. Germline V gene lookup returns CDR1 LGHNA and CDR2 YSLEER. V was shortened by 4 bases and J by 1 base, with 11 bases between the two germline ends. CDR3 length: 16 residues. The CDR3 loop reads CASSPQDQSGANVLTF. CDR3 nucleotides: TGCGCCAGCAGCCCCCAGGATCAATCTGGGGCCAACGTCCTGACTTTC.

The V and J genes are TRBV27 and TRBJ2-1, with D tentatively TRBD1 (5 bases). The CDR3 loop spans 13 amino acids. V was pared by 3 bases and J by 9 bases, with 12 bases between. Per the germline V gene, CDR1 is MNHEY and CDR2 is SMNVEV (reference sequence). CDR3 loop: CASSLGRAGEQFF. The CDR3 DNA sequence: TGTGCCAGCAGTTTGGGGCGCGCCGGTGAGCAGTTCTTC.

The rearrangement links TRBV6-6 to TRBJ1-4, with TRBD1 matching over 8 bases. The CDR3 contains 15 residues. Germline V gene data show CDR1 as MNHNY and CDR2 as SVGAGI (reference sequence). V was clipped by 2 bases and J by 5 bases; unmatched bases: 4. The CDR3 DNA is TGTGCCAGCAGTTACGGACAGGGTTCGAATGAAAAACTGTTTTTT. It translates to CASSYGQGSNEKLFF.

This clone was recorded only once. DNA for the CDR3: TGTGCCAGCAGCAAAAGGGGACAGGGGTGGTTGAATGAGCAGTTCTTC. It specifies CASSKRGQGWLNEQFF. This chain connects TRBV21-1 to TRBJ2-1; the D segment call TRBD1 is taken from the table without a DNA check. TRBV21-1 has pseudogene status. The CDR3 length is 16 residues.

The chain carries TRBV7-9 and TRBJ2-4, with D perhaps TRBD1 (6 bases). Trimming left V 4 bases short and J 0 bases short, with 13 bases between. In germline, CDR1 is SEHNR, CDR2 FQNEAQ (reference sequence). There are 16 residues in the CDR3. CDR3 residues: CASSSGQLGAKNIQYF. CDR3 nucleotides: TGTGCCAGCAGCTCCGGACAGCTTGGAGCCAAAAACATTCAGTACTTC.

The gene calls are TRBV9 and TRBJ1-2, with D unclear. Germline V gene sequence: CDR1 SGDLS, CDR2 YYNGEE. Trimming cost V 4 bases and J 4 bases, with 14 bases left between them. The CDR3 is 14 amino acids. DNA for the CDR3: TGTGCCAGCAGCTCCCCCGGTCTTCTCTATGGCTACACCTTC. Translation: CASSSPGLLYGYTF.

The chain links TRBV9 to TRBJ1-3; TRBD1 agrees at 9 bases. Germline CDR1 reads SGDLS; CDR2 reads YYNGEE. The CDR3 has 16 residues. V shed 2 bases and J 2 bases; nucleotides not matched to a gene: 5. CDR3 nucleotides: TGTGCCAGCAGCGTGGGACAGGGTAGAACTGGAAACACCATATATTTT. Its translation: CASSVGQGRTGNTIYF.

The gene calls are TRBV7-9 and TRBJ1-2; 10 bases map to TRBD1. CDR3 size: 14 residues. Trimming at V came to 5 bases and at J to 6 bases, leaving 6 bases not matched to a gene. Germline CDR1 reads SEHNR; CDR2 reads FQNEAQ (reference sequence). The CDR3 protein is CASSPGQGSHGYTF. The CDR3, as DNA: TGTGCCAGCAGCCCGGGACAGGGGTCTCATGGCTACACCTTC. Variable domain in full (rest from reference TRBV7-9 and TRBJ1-2): DTGVSQNPRHKITKRGQNVTFRCDPISEHNRLYWYRQTLGQGPEFLTYFQNEAQLEKSRLLSDRFSAERPKGSFSTLEIQRTEQGDSAMYLCASSPGQGSHGYTFGSGTRLTVV.

The chain has TRBV5-1 and TRBJ1-5, with 7 bases fitting TRBD1. CDR1 is SGHRS and CDR2 is YFSETQ in the germline V gene. This CDR3 is 16 amino acids long. The trim removed 2 bases at V and 0 bases at J, leaving 5 bases unmatched. CDR3 DNA: TGCGCCAGCAGCTTTGGGACAGACTATAGCAATCAGCCCCAGCATTTT. Translated: CASSFGTDYSNQPQHF.

This clone came up once. J is TRBJ2-5 and V is TRBV5-4, with D possibly TRBD2 on 6 matching bases. This CDR3 is 14 amino acids long. From germline, CDR1 is SGHNT and CDR2 YYREEE (reference sequence). V gave up 5 bases and J gave up 0 bases, with 11 bases separating them. The CDR3 here is CASRGSGNQETQYF. In DNA form, the CDR3 reads TGTGCCAGCAGGGGTAGCGGAAACCAAGAGACCCAGTACTTC.

This chain links TRBV4-3 with TRBJ2-1; 10 bases fit TRBD1. CDR1 LGHNA and CDR2 YSLEER come from the germline V gene. CDR3 length: 16 amino acids. Trimming at V came to 0 bases and at J to 6 bases, leaving 5 bases not matched to a gene. This chain's CDR3 is CASSQDPRTGGNEQFF. As DNA, the CDR3 is TGCGCCAGCAGCCAAGATCCTAGGACAGGGGGCAATGAGCAGTTCTTC.

The chain recombines TRBV2 with TRBJ1-1, with a weak D call TRBD1 (5 bases). The CDR3 sequence is 15 residues long. Trimming shortened V by 5 bases and J by 1 base, and 14 bases separated the two germline ends. Per the germline V gene, CDR1 is SNHLY and CDR2 is FYNNEI. Here the CDR3 DNA reads TGTGCCAGCAGTCCCGAGGACATCTCGAACACTGAAGCTTTCTTT. It codes for CASSPEDISNTEAFF.

CDR3 sequence reads: CASSPLGGGEQYF. The CDR3 nucleotides read TGTGCCAGCTCCCCTCTGGGGGGGGGCGAGCAGTACTTC. The chain carries TRBV18 and TRBJ2-7; 7 bases agree with TRBD2. V trimming: 6 bases; J trimming: 6 bases; junction bases outside the gene matches: 8. The CDR3 has 13 amino acids. The V gene's germline CDR1 is KGHSH and CDR2 LQKENI. Drawing the rest from reference TRBV18 and TRBJ2-7, the complete variable domain is NAGVMQNPRHLVRRRGQEARLRCSPMKGHSHVYWYRQLPEEGLKFMVYLQKENIIDESGMPKERFSAEFPKEGPSILRIQQVVRGDSAAYFCASSPLGGGEQYFGPGTRLTVT.

The CDR3 reads CASSLVIGANVLTF. The CDR3 region has the DNA TGCGCCAGCAGCTTGGTTATCGGGGCCAACGTCCTGACTTTC. The V and J genes are TRBV5-1 and TRBJ2-6, with D uncertain. Per germline, CDR1 SGHRS and CDR2 YFSETQ. This CDR3 contains 14 residues. The V end was cut by 0 bases, the J end by 4 bases, with 5 bases between. The full variable domain, in which reference TRBV5-1 and TRBJ2-6 provide the parts outside the CDR3, is KAGVTQTPRYLIKTRGQQVTLSCSPISGHRSVSWYQQTPGQGLQFLFEYFSETQRNKGNFPGRFSGRQFSNSRSEMNVSTLELGDSALYLCASSLVIGANVLTFGAGSRLTVL.

The DNA of the CDR3 is TGTGCCAGCAGTTACTCCCTGGACCCGGGAAATGAGCAGTTCTTC. Protein product: CASSYSLDPGNEQFF. The rearrangement uses TRBV6-5 and TRBJ2-1, with D possibly being TRBD2 (5 bases). There are 15 residues in the CDR3. V lost 0 bases and J 7 bases, leaving 13 bases between the germline ends. Germline CDR1 is MNHEY and CDR2 is SVGAGI.

The chain combines TRBV7-6 with TRBJ2-5, with a tentative D call TRBD2 (5 bases). Germline CDR1 reads SGHVS; CDR2 reads FNYEAQ. The CDR3 is made up of 18 amino acids. Trimming stripped 5 bases from V and 4 bases from J, with 26 bases between. CDR3 residues: CASSPEGSRLYFAETQYF. The CDR3 DNA reads as TGTGCCAGCAGCCCGGAAGGGAGCAGACTATACTTCGCAGAGACCCAGTACTTC.

The chain employs TRBV19 and TRBJ1-5; the match to TRBD1 covers 9 bases. J lost 0 bases, V lost 9 bases, and 6 bases had no gene match. Germline assignment: CDR1 LNHDA and CDR2 SQIVND (reference sequence). The CDR3 runs to 15 residues. The DNA of the CDR3 is TGTGCCAGCTCAGGGACAGGGAATAGCAATCAGCCCCAGCATTTT. This codes for CASSGTGNSNQPQHF.

The genes are TRBV12-3 or TRBV12-4 and TRBJ1-6; perhaps TRBD1 as D (5 bases). The V gene lost 7 bases and the J gene lost 9 bases, with 10 bases spanning the gap. The CDR3 is 12 amino acids. This CDR3 reads CASTMGRSPLHF. The CDR3 region has the DNA TGTGCCAGCACCATGGGGCGTTCACCCCTCCACTTT.